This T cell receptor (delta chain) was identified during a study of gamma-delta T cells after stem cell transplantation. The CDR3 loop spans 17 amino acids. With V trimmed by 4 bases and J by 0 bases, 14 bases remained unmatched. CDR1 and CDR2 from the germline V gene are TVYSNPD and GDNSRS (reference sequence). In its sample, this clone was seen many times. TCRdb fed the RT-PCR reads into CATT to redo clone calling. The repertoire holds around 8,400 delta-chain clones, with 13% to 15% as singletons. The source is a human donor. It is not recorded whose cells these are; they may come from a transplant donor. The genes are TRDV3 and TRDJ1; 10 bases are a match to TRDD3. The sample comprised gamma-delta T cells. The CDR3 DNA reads TGTGCCTATCCCTTGGCGGGGGATACGCCGTACACCGATAAACTCATCTTT. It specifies CAYPLAGDTPYTDKLIF.